These 25 T cell receptor beta chains originate from one sample sequenced in a study of T cells in Graves' hyperthyroidism and ophthalmopathy. The TCR beta CDR3 regions underwent amplification using RNA transcripts as the source. TCR CDR3 regions were first amplified by RT-PCR with HTBI primers. MiXCR was run by TCRdb on the multiplex PCR reads, yielding one entry per CDR3 protein. The data contain approximately 520,000 distinct CDR3 sequences, roughly 24% of them singletons. Sequenced material: blood. These receptors originate from a woman aged 25-40 years with Graves' ophthalmopathy.

This clonotype has at least ten counts. The CDR3 spells CASRGITGGYYSYEQYF. CDR3 coding DNA: TGTGCCAGCAGGGGAATAACAGGGGGTTACTACTCCTACGAGCAGTACTTC. J is TRBJ2-7 and V is TRBV6-1; TRBD1 agrees at 8 bases. CDR1 is MNHNS, CDR2 SASEGT, per germline. Trimming cost V 6 bases and J 0 bases; bases outside gene matches: 13. The CDR3 consists of 17 residues.

This clonotype was found many times. J is TRBJ2-5 and V is TRBV12-5; TRBD2 aligns across 12 bases. V gave up 7 bases and J gave up 3 bases; unmatched junction bases: 12. CDR3 length equals 17 residues. Per the germline V gene, CDR1 is LGHNT and CDR2 is FRNRAP. CDR3 DNA sequence: TGTGCTAGTGCCTATATTCTAGCGGGGGGGCCCGAAGAGACCCAGTACTTC. Amino acids: CASAYILAGGPEETQYF.

The chain couples TRBV6-1 to TRBJ1-3; D possibly corresponds to TRBD1 (6 bases). From germline, CDR1 is MNHNS and CDR2 SASEGT. The germline V and J ends were trimmed by 9 bases and 6 bases, with 18 bases remaining between them. The CDR3 runs to 14 residues. The CDR3 loop is CARSNGGQLNTIYF. CDR3 bases: TGTGCCAGGTCTAATGGGGGACAACTAAACACCATATATTTT.

This clonotype was observed at least ten times. The rearrangement links TRBV6-2 or TRBV6-3 to TRBJ1-3; D call uncertain. Germline CDR1 MNHEY, CDR2 SVGEGT. Trimming took 7 bases from V and 6 from J, leaving 10 bases between them. The CDR3 length is 12 residues. CDR3 sequence (DNA): TGTGCCAGCAACCGTTGGGAAAACACCATATATTTT. Its protein product is CASNRWENTIYF.

The table lists this clonotype with many counts. This chain links TRBV24-1 with TRBJ1-5; 7 bases map to TRBD1. CDR1 and CDR2 from the germline V gene are KGHDR and SFDVKD. V was pared by 9 bases and J by 1 base, with 8 bases of the junction left unmatched. This CDR3 comprises 15 residues. The CDR3 nucleotides read TGTGCCACCCAGGACCCACAGGGGAGCAATCAGCCCCAGCATTTT. It specifies CATQDPQGSNQPQHF.

The V and J genes are TRBV30 and TRBJ2-5; D gene uncertain. The CDR3 is 11 amino acids. With 3 bases removed from V and 2 bases from J, the gap between germline ends came to 4 bases. The germline gives CDR1 GTSNPN, CDR2 SVGIG (reference sequence). CDR3 DNA sequence: TGTGCCTGGAGCACTCAAGAGACCCAGTACTTC. Amino acid sequence: CAWSTQETQYF.

This clonotype was seen at least ten times. The V call is TRBV9, the J call TRBJ1-1, with TRBD1 as a possible D gene (6 bases). The CDR3 is 17 amino acids. V lost 0 bases, J lost 3 bases, and 18 bases lay in between. Germline V gene data show CDR1 as SGDLS and CDR2 as YYNGEE. CDR3 bases: TGTGCCAGCAGCGTAGGGGGGACAAACGCAGGGTACACTGAAGCTTTCTTT. It translates to CASSVGGTNAGYTEAFF.

In its sample, this clonotype was seen many times. V and J are TRBV7-2 and TRBJ1-1, with D tentatively TRBD1 (6 bases). V gave up 5 bases and J gave up 7 bases, with 17 bases separating them. The germline V gene has CDR1 SGHTA and CDR2 FQGNSA. The CDR3 runs to 14 residues. The CDR3 DNA sequence: TGTGCCAGCAGCCCACACGACAGGCGGGGTGAAGCTTTCTTT. It codes for CASSPHDRRGEAFF. Looking up the rest from reference TRBV7-2 and TRBJ1-1 gives the full variable domain: GAGVSQSPSNKVTEKGKDVELRCDPISGHTALYWYRQSLGQGLEFLIYFQGNSAPDKSGLPSDRFSAERTGGSVSTLTIQRTQQEDSAVYLCASSPHDRRGEAFFGQGTRLTVV.

In this sample, this clonotype turned up a few times. This may stem from a read error, because a much larger clone lies one nucleotide away. The rearrangement joins TRBV6-2 or TRBV6-3 to TRBJ1-3; D remains ambiguous. CDR3 size: 13 residues. V was cut by 6 bases and J by 2 bases, with 8 bases left in between. CDR1 is MNHEY and CDR2 is SVGEGT in the germline V gene. This CDR3 reads CASRREAGNTIYF. CDR3 DNA sequence: TGTGCCAGCAGGAGGGAAGCTGGAAACACCATATATTTT.

The V gene is TRBV6-4, the J gene TRBJ2-7; 8 bases fit TRBD2. The CDR3 contains 13 residues. Germline CDR1 reads MRHNA; CDR2 reads SNTAGT. Trimming took 5 bases from V and 7 from J; bases not matched to a gene: 7. CDR3 in DNA: TGTGCCAGCAGTATGGGACTAGTGGATGAGCAGTACTTC. Translating it yields CASSMGLVDEQYF.

This clonotype was observed many times. The V call is TRBV2, the J call TRBJ1-5; tentative D call: TRBD1 (6 bases). CDR1 SNHLY and CDR2 FYNNEI come from the germline V gene. Trimming removed 4 bases from V and 6 bases from J, with 10 bases in between. The CDR3 loop spans 13 amino acids. CDR3 nucleotides: TGTGCCAGCAGTGGGTCGACAGGTCAGCCCCAGCATTTT. Amino acid sequence: CASSGSTGQPQHF.

This clonotype came up many times. The chain links TRBV20-1 to TRBJ2-7; D is unresolved. The V end was cut by 3 bases, the J end by 7 bases, with 7 bases between. The CDR3 extends over 10 amino acids. Germline V gene sequence: CDR1 DFQATT, CDR2 SNEGSKA (reference sequence). CDR3 DNA: TGCAGTGCTAGCAGGTGGGAGCAGTACTTC. This translates into CSASRWEQYF.

The DNA for the CDR3 is TGCAGCGTAACGACTAGGAACACCGGGGAGCTGTTTTTT. Its protein is CSVTTRNTGELFF. This rearrangement joins TRBV29-1 to TRBJ2-2, with D possibly matching TRBD2 (6 bases). CDR1 is SQVTM, CDR2 ANQGSEA, per germline. This CDR3 has 13 residues. With 6 bases removed from V and 1 base from J, the gap between germline ends came to 9 bases.

The table lists this clonotype with many counts. For the CDR3, the DNA is TGTGCCAGCAGCGGACCCCTCACGGGGCCTTACACCGGGGAGCTGTTTTTT. This encodes CASSGPLTGPYTGELFF. The chain has TRBV11-2 and TRBJ2-2, with D possibly being TRBD1 or TRBD2 (5 bases each). Germline lookup yields CDR1 SGHAT and CDR2 FQNNGV. This CDR3 contains 17 residues. The V end lost 5 bases, the J end lost 3 bases, and 19 bases lay between the germline ends.

This clonotype was seen a handful of times. The chain carries TRBV7-3 and TRBJ2-2, with D tentatively TRBD1 or TRBD2 (6 bases each). The CDR3 runs to 16 residues. Trimming stripped 5 bases from V and 6 bases from J, with 19 bases between. Germline V gives CDR1 SGHTA, CDR2 FQGTGA. As DNA, the CDR3 is TGTGCCAGCAGCCCCAGGGGACTCGCAGGCGCCGGGGAGCTGTTTTTT. Its translation: CASSPRGLAGAGELFF.

The chain is built from TRBV15 and TRBJ2-7, with unresolved D. The CDR3 length is 13 residues. Trimming shortened V by 4 bases and J by 0 bases, and 7 bases separated the two germline ends. Germline V gene lookup returns CDR1 LNHNV and CDR2 YYDKDF (reference sequence). The CDR3 sequence: CATSKSVSYEQYF. The CDR3 nucleotides are TGTGCCACCAGCAAATCAGTCTCCTACGAGCAGTACTTC. The full variable domain, in which reference TRBV15 and TRBJ2-7 provide the parts outside the CDR3, is DAMVIQNPRYQVTQFGKPVTLSCSQTLNHNVMYWYQQKSSQAPKLLFHYYDKDFNNEADTPDNFQSRRPNTSFCFLDIRSPGLGDTAMYLCATSKSVSYEQYFGPGTRLTVT.

This clonotype was detected many times. The rearrangement uses TRBV15 and TRBJ1-5; D is undetermined. The CDR3 contains 14 residues. From germline, CDR1 is LNHNV and CDR2 YYDKDF (reference sequence). Trimming took off 0 bases at V and 5 bases at J, with 8 bases between the two ends. CDR3 sequence (DNA): TGTGCCACCAGCAGAGATTGGGGAGATCAGCCCCAGCATTTT. It is translated as CATSRDWGDQPQHF.

This clonotype appeared many times. The chain carries TRBV20-1 and TRBJ1-6, with D perhaps TRBD1 (6 bases). The CDR3 totals 15 residues. Germline V gene data show CDR1 as DFQATT and CDR2 as SNEGSKA (reference sequence). V shed 3 bases and J shed 2 bases, with 11 bases lying between them. The CDR3: CSARRGGTYNSPLHF. For the CDR3, the DNA is TGCAGTGCTAGGAGAGGGGGGACCTATAATTCACCCCTCCACTTT.

This clonotype was seen at least ten times. J is TRBJ1-3 and V is TRBV12-3 or TRBV12-4, with a possible D match to TRBD1 (6 bases). V was trimmed by 5 bases and J by 0 bases, leaving 17 bases between them. This CDR3 has 17 amino acids. The CDR3 nucleotides read TGTGCCAGCAGTGTCACTGGACAGTTCTTCTCTGGAAACACCATATATTTT. Its protein is CASSVTGQFFSGNTIYF.

This chain joins TRBV4-2 and TRBJ1-1, with TRBD1 as a possible D gene (6 bases). The V end was cut by 4 bases, the J end by 11 bases, with 20 bases between. CDR1 and CDR2 from the germline V gene are LGHNA and YNFKEQ. The CDR3 is 14 amino acids. The CDR3 DNA follows: TGTGCCAGCAGCCTCGGGCCTCTCGACAGGTGGGCTTTCTTT. Translation gives CASSLGPLDRWAFF.

At least ten counts were recorded for this clonotype. The rearrangement joins TRBV3-1 to TRBJ2-7, with 8 positions matching TRBD2. This CDR3 has 15 residues. Germline V gene data show CDR1 as LGHDT and CDR2 as YNNKEL (reference sequence). J was trimmed by 3 bases and V by 1 base; bases with no gene match: 5. DNA of the CDR3: TGTGCCAGCAGCCAAGGTGTTAGCGGGGTCTACGAGCAGTACTTC. Encoded protein: CASSQGVSGVYEQYF.

In this sample, this clonotype turned up many times. The chain carries TRBV5-1 and TRBJ2-2, with a weak D call TRBD1 (6 bases). With 0 bases removed from V and 0 bases from J, the gap between germline ends came to 12 bases. Germline CDR1 and CDR2: SGHRS and YFSETQ. This CDR3 has 17 residues. Here the CDR3 reads CASSLGTDSANTGELFF. The DNA of the CDR3 is TGCGCCAGCAGCTTGGGGACGGACAGCGCGAACACCGGGGAGCTGTTTTTT.

This clonotype was counted between two and nine times. The genes are TRBV4-1 and TRBJ2-7; D is undetermined. The CDR3 loop spans 14 amino acids. Germline CDR1 is MGHRA and CDR2 is YSYEKL. The V gene lost 3 bases and the J gene lost 3 bases, with 12 bases spanning the gap. CDR3 protein: CASSQGSLNYEQYF. The DNA for the CDR3 is TGCGCCAGCAGCCAGGGGTCACTCAACTACGAGCAGTACTTC.

This clonotype was counted ten times or more. This chain joins TRBV6-5 and TRBJ2-5, with 9 positions matching TRBD2. V trimming: 2 bases; J trimming: 5 bases; junction bases outside the gene matches: 6. Germline V gene data show CDR1 as MNHEY and CDR2 as SVGAGI. The CDR3 totals 15 residues. The DNA for the CDR3 is TGTGCCAGCAGTTACGATGGGACTAGCAGGGAGACCCAGTACTTC. This gives the protein CASSYDGTSRETQYF.

This clonotype showed up many times. This chain connects TRBV30 to TRBJ2-7, with D uncertain. V was clipped by 1 base and J by 6 bases, with 16 bases between them. This CDR3 spans 14 amino acids. The germline V gene encodes CDR1 GTSNPN and CDR2 SVGIG (reference sequence). CDR3 sequence (DNA): TGTGCCTGGAGTGGAGTAGGGTATGGTGGCGAGCAGTACTTC. The encoded protein is CAWSGVGYGGEQYF.